This T cell receptor (beta chain) originates from a study of blood T cell repertoires in COVID-19. Turning to the study itself: COVID-19 samples, acute and convalescent, were from the United States, Italy and Spain. From T cells, B-cell-depleted T cells, or PBMCs came the material, which was cDNA or gDNA.

In the original processing: From reference gene primer amplification, estimates of nucleated cell counts were derived. The data were produced by immunoSEQ multiplex PCR, yet TCRdb's version contains in-frame clones alone and is incomplete. V, J and clone size were drawn from that table, and D and trimming were deduced from the DNA. The table includes some 220,000 clones, roughly 85% detected once. Looked up from germline, CDR1 is WSHSY and CDR2 is SAAADI. The CDR3 length is 15 residues. V gave up 2 bases and J gave up 4 bases; unmatched junction bases: 5. This sequence joins TRBV10-2 and TRBJ2-7; 10 nucleotides match TRBD2. The sequence was obtained from a man aged 50-60 years who had recovered from COVID-19. The sequenced sample consisted of peripheral blood. The CDR3 loop reads CASSEPGLANYEQYF. CDR3 nucleotide sequence: TGCGCCAGCAGTGAGCCGGGACTAGCGAATTACGAGCAGTACTTC.